Presented here are 7 T cell receptor beta chains from one specimen sequenced in a study of CDR3 diversity in severe acne. TCRdb itself ran the PCR reads through MiXCR, one entry per CDR3 protein. Of more than 85,000 distinct CDR3 sequences detected, 51% appear once; the ten largest clones hold around 12%. The sequencing sample was made of blood. The origin of the receptors is a male donor with acne.

The chain recombines TRBV6-2 or TRBV6-3 with TRBJ2-3; D call uncertain. Per the germline V gene, CDR1 is MNHEY and CDR2 is SVGEGT. With 2 bases removed from V and 2 bases from J, the gap between germline ends came to 8 bases. This CDR3 is built from 14 residues. The CDR3 DNA is TGTGCCAGCAGTTACATCGCTCACACAGATACGCAGTATTTT. Translating it yields CASSYIAHTDTQYF.

J is TRBJ2-7 and V is TRBV5-5, with TRBD1 as a possible D gene (5 bases). Between the trimmed V and J ends, which lost 5 bases and 0 bases, there was a span of 18 bases. Germline CDR1 reads SGHKS; CDR2 reads YYEKEE (reference sequence). The CDR3 consists of 16 residues. CDR3 protein: CASSPQPMTASYEQYF. CDR3 sequence (DNA): TGTGCCAGCAGTCCCCAACCAATGACAGCCTCCTACGAGCAGTACTTC.

For this clonotype: A read error may be the cause here, since a much bigger clone is one base away. The chain joins TRBV6-6 to TRBJ2-7; no firm D call. The CDR3 sequence is 14 residues long. CDR1 and CDR2 (germline): MNHNY, SVGAGI (reference sequence). CDR3 loop: CASRVPTDGYEQCF. CDR3 DNA sequence: TGTGCCAGCAGAGTACCGACCGACGGGTACGAGCAGTGCTTC.

The chain couples TRBV7-9 to TRBJ1-2, with 10 bases fitting TRBD1. CDR1 and CDR2 (germline): SEHNR, FQNEAQ (reference sequence). The trim removed 6 bases at V and 4 bases at J, leaving 11 bases unmatched. This CDR3 has 16 amino acids. The CDR3: CASSPGTGAPIYGYTF. CDR3 DNA: TGTGCCAGCAGTCCCGGGACAGGGGCGCCCATCTATGGCTACACCTTC.

This chain links TRBV29-1 with TRBJ2-7; D possibly uses TRBD1 or TRBD2 (6 bases each). CDR1 and CDR2 from the germline V gene are SQVTM and ANQGSEA. This CDR3 has 13 residues. V was shortened by 3 bases and J by 7 bases, with 16 bases between the two germline ends. For the CDR3, the DNA is TGCAGCGTTGACGGGGGCAAGGTATCAGAGCAGTACTTC. It codes for CSVDGGKVSEQYF.

This clonotype has a count of ten or more. The chain has TRBV20-1 and TRBJ2-1; D tentatively fits TRBD1 or TRBD2 (5 bases each). V was clipped by 8 bases and J by 6 bases, with 14 bases between them. From germline, CDR1 is DFQATT and CDR2 SNEGSKA (reference sequence). This CDR3 region has 12 residues. CDR3 in amino acids: CSLRDAVNEQFF. DNA of the CDR3: TGCAGTCTTCGGGACGCGGTCAATGAGCAGTTCTTC.

This rearrangement joins TRBV2 to TRBJ2-7; D remains ambiguous. CDR3 size: 15 residues. The V end was cut by 2 bases, the J end by 5 bases, with 16 bases between. CDR1 and CDR2 from the germline V gene are SNHLY and FYNNEI. The CDR3 is CASSEWTPPSNEQYF. The CDR3 DNA reads TGTGCCAGCAGTGAATGGACGCCCCCCTCGAACGAGCAGTACTTC. Together with reference TRBV2 and TRBJ2-7, the CDR3 gives the full variable domain: EPEVTQTPSHQVTQMGQEVILRCVPISNHLYFYWYRQILGQKVEFLVSFYNNEISEKSEIFDDQFSVERPDGSNFTLKIRSTKLEDSAMYFCASSEWTPPSNEQYFGPGTRLTVT.